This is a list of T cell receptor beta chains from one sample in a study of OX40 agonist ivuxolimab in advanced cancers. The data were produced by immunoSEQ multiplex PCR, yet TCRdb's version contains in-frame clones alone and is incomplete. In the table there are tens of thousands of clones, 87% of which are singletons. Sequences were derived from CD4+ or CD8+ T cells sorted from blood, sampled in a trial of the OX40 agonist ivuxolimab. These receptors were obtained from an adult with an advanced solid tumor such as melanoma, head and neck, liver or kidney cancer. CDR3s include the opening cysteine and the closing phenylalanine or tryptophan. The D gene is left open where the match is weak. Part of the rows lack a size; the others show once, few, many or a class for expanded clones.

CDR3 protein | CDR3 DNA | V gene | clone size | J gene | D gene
CASSLWQGNTGELFF | TGCGCCAGCAGCTTGTGGCAGGGCAACACCGGGGAGCTGTTTTTT | TRBV5-1 | NA | TRBJ2-2 | NA
CASSPAVGREQYF | TGTGCCAGCAGTCCGGCAGTCGGGCGCGAGCAGTACTTC | TRBV6-5 | NA | TRBJ2-7 | NA
CASSSRGESSYEQYF | TGTGCCAGCAGTTCCAGGGGCGAGAGCTCCTACGAGCAGTACTTC | TRBV2 | few | TRBJ2-7 | NA
CASSPEGTQYF | TGTGCCAGCAGCCCTGAAGGTACGCAGTATTTT | TRBV6-6 | once | TRBJ2-3 | NA
CASSDPTGERTDTQYF | TGTGCCAGTAGTGACCCGACAGGGGAAAGGACAGATACGCAGTATTTT | TRBV19 | NA | TRBJ2-3 | TRBD1
CAWVQKPVSYNEQFF | TGTGCCTGGGTACAAAAACCAGTCTCCTACAATGAGCAGTTCTTC | TRBV30 | NA | TRBJ2-1 | NA
CASSRTGGDYGYTF | TGTGCCAGCAGCCGAACAGGGGGTGACTATGGCTACACCTTC | TRBV7-3 | NA | TRBJ1-2 | TRBD1
CASSEARQKYNEQFF | TGTGCCAGCAGTGAAGCTAGACAGAAATACAATGAGCAGTTCTTC | TRBV6-1 | NA | TRBJ2-1 | NA
CATSSRQGSINTEAFF | TGTGCCACCAGCAGCAGACAGGGGTCCATTAACACTGAAGCTTTCTTT | TRBV15 | NA | TRBJ1-1 | TRBD1
CASSQSNGQSSYNEQFF | TGCGCCAGCAGCCAATCTAACGGACAGAGCTCCTACAATGAGCAGTTCTTC | TRBV4-1 | NA | TRBJ2-1 | NA
CASSWYRTTRMNTGELFF | TGTGCCAGCAGTTGGTACAGGACTACTCGTATGAACACCGGGGAGCTGTTTTTT | TRBV28 | NA | TRBJ2-2 | NA
CASSNSGGAGSYEQYF | TGTGCCAGCAGCAACAGCGGGGGGGCCGGCTCCTACGAGCAGTACTTC | TRBV5-6 | NA | TRBJ2-7 | TRBD2
CASSPLAGGTSYEQYF | TGTGCCAGCAGCCCACTAGCGGGAGGTACCTCCTACGAGCAGTACTTC | TRBV7-8 | NA | TRBJ2-7 | TRBD2
CASSQNQEGGLFF | TGTGCCAGCTCACAAAATCAGGAAGGGGGACTGTTTTTT | TRBV18 | NA | TRBJ1-4 | NA
CAISGGRETQYF | TGTGCCATCAGTGGCGGGCGAGAGACCCAGTACTTC | TRBV10-3 | NA | TRBJ2-5 | NA
CASSSRWARETQYF | TGTGCCAGCAGCTCCCGTTGGGCCCGAGAGACCCAGTACTTC | TRBV7-8 | NA | TRBJ2-5 | NA
CAWSPDSSEKLFF | TGTGCCTGGAGCCCTGACAGTTCTGAAAAACTGTTTTTT | TRBV30 | NA | TRBJ1-4 | NA
CASSPTGGTNTGELFF | TGTGCCAGCTCACCTACAGGGGGCACAAACACCGGGGAGCTGTTTTTT | TRBV18 | once | TRBJ2-2 | TRBD1
CASSPSGQGGYEQYF | TGTGCCAGCTCACCAAGCGGCCAGGGAGGTTACGAGCAGTACTTC | TRBV18 | NA | TRBJ2-7 | NA
CASSLGASGANEQFF | TGTGCCAGCAGCTTAGGAGCTAGCGGGGCCAATGAGCAGTTCTTC | TRBV11-2 | NA | TRBJ2-1 | TRBD2